This T cell receptor (beta chain) is drawn from a study of blood T cell repertoires in COVID-19. For the study at large: The United States, Italy and Spain provided the acute and convalescent COVID-19 samples. T cells, B-cell-depleted T cells, or PBMCs provided the cDNA or gDNA that served as material.

Original analysis: By means of reference gene primer amplification, nucleated cell counts were estimated. The data were produced by immunoSEQ multiplex PCR, yet TCRdb's version contains in-frame clones alone and is incomplete. That table furnishes V, J and clone size, whereas the DNA furnished D and trimming. Of approximately 150,000 clones listed, 88% are singletons. With regard to this clone: The sample carries other DNA sequences with the same CDR3.

This sequence originates from a man between 65 and 79 years old with active COVID-19. The sample consisted of peripheral blood.

The CDR3 protein is CASLPGTGGPGNTIYF. In DNA form, the CDR3 reads TGTGCTAGCCTGCCCGGGACAGGGGGCCCTGGAAACACCATATATTTT. This chain links TRBV27 with TRBJ1-3; 12 nucleotides match TRBD1. The CDR3 contains 16 residues. In germline, CDR1 is MNHEY, CDR2 SMNVEV (reference sequence).